The text below deals with one T cell receptor beta chain. Its antigen is not known. Original data processing: After removing out-of-frame reads, around 2 million distinct TCRbeta sequences remained. TCRdb keeps only in-frame clones here, not all; method: immunoSEQ multiplex PCR. Clonal size and the V and J genes are those of that table, whereas D and trimming came from the DNA. The table lists under 55,000 clones, about 86% of them singletons, with roughly 2% in the top ten. The record originates from a study of memory CD4+ T cells and cytomegalovirus serostatus. Study summary: Donors were healthy Belgian adults, fewer than ten CMV seropositive and 20 to 25 seronegative. Study-wide results and caveats: CD4+ memory repertoires contained about two fifths of the roughly 160 reported CMV TCRbeta sequences. The CMV-associated TCR signature appears largely within the CD4+ memory repertoire.

Single viable CD3+CD4+CD8-CD45RO+ cells were sorted as the memory CD4+ T cells. This CDR3 contains 15 residues. Unmatched junction bases numbered 7, after V lost 5 bases and J lost 3 bases. CDR1 and CDR2 from the germline V gene are LNHDA and SQIVND (reference sequence). The chain uses TRBV19 and TRBJ2-3, with 8 bases aligning to TRBD2. The receptor was derived from an adult in good health and CMV-seropositive. The source material was memory CD4+ T cells from blood. CDR3 nucleotides: TGTGCCAGTAGTCCCCAGCGGGAGAGGACAGATACGCAGTATTTT. Its protein product is CASSPQRERTDTQYF.